These 17 T cell receptor beta chains were all obtained from the same sample, sequenced in a study of blood T cells in healthy people across ages. The authors ran a second PCR of about 6 to 12 cycles using a sample-barcoded 5' primer and a J-beta primer mix. One entry per CDR3 protein, called by TCRdb with MiXCR from the 5' RACE reads. The sample holds 1.5 million to 2 million distinct CDR3 sequences, approximately 50% seen once. Sequencing input: blood. The receptors originated from a woman between 35 and 50 years old in good health.

The gene calls are TRBV12-3 or TRBV12-4 and TRBJ2-3, with 9 nucleotides matching TRBD2. The CDR3 runs 15 residues. V was clipped by 3 bases and J by 9 bases; unmatched bases: 10. CDR3: CASSFRASGVRTQYF. The CDR3 DNA reads TGTGCCAGCAGTTTTCGGGCTAGCGGGGTAAGAACGCAGTATTTT.

The rearrangement links TRBV12-5 to TRBJ2-5; TRBD1 aligns across 9 bases. The DNA end is a closer match to TRBJ2-7, so the J assignment may be wrong. Germline loops: CDR1 LGHNT, CDR2 FRNRAP. This CDR3 contains 13 residues. CDR3 protein: CASIRDRVYEQYF. The CDR3 bases are TGTGCTAGTATCCGGGACAGGGTGTACGAGCAGTACTTC.

The genes are TRBV13 and TRBJ1-2; tentative D call: TRBD1 (6 bases). This CDR3 spans 15 amino acids. Germline loops: CDR1 PRHDT, CDR2 FYEKMQ (reference sequence). Trimming shortened V by 5 bases and J by 7 bases, and 20 bases separated the two germline ends. The CDR3 reads CASSRGTRESLGYTF. CDR3 sequence (DNA): TGTGCCAGCAGCCGCGGGACAAGAGAATCCCTTGGCTACACCTTC.

This clonotype came up a few times. The chain recombines TRBV6-5 with TRBJ2-6; D is uncertain. Trimming took 7 bases from V and 0 from J, leaving 10 bases between them. CDR1 is MNHEY, CDR2 SVGAGI, per germline. This CDR3 is built from 15 residues. CDR3 protein: CASTRWFSGANVLTF. The CDR3 DNA sequence: TGTGCCAGCACCCGGTGGTTCTCTGGGGCCAACGTCCTGACTTTC.

The rearrangement joins TRBV12-3 or TRBV12-4 to TRBJ2-3, with D perhaps matching TRBD1 (6 bases). V shed 3 bases and J shed 4 bases, with 17 bases lying between them. The CDR3 is 16 residues long. The CDR3, as DNA: TGTGCCAGCAGTTTTCCGGACAGAGGTAGGGCAGATACGCAGTATTTT. Amino acids: CASSFPDRGRADTQYF.

The V call is TRBV6-1, the J call TRBJ1-1; D unclear. The CDR3 is 14 amino acids. CDR1 and CDR2 from the germline V gene are MNHNS and SASEGT. Trimming left V 5 bases short and J 6 bases short, with 16 bases between. The CDR3 loop reads CASSMLSGPSEAFF. CDR3 coding DNA: TGTGCCAGCAGTATGCTAAGCGGCCCCTCTGAAGCTTTCTTT.

This clonotype turned up a few times. The chain combines TRBV6-5 with TRBJ2-1, with 7 bases lining up with TRBD1. The CDR3 runs to 16 residues. Trimming took 6 bases from V and 3 from J; bases not matched to a gene: 11. CDR1 MNHEY and CDR2 SVGAGI come from the germline V gene. The CDR3, as DNA: TGTGCCAGCAGCGATGTCGGGACAGCCGGCTACAATGAGCAGTTCTTC. This encodes CASSDVGTAGYNEQFF.

This clonotype has only a few counts. The CDR3 DNA is TGTGCCAGCTCACCGGGACAGGGTCCCTCTAACTATGGCTACACCTTC. This codes for CASSPGQGPSNYGYTF. V and J are TRBV18 and TRBJ1-2, with 9 bases matching TRBD1. CDR1 KGHSH and CDR2 LQKENI come from the germline V gene. CDR3 size: 16 residues. With V trimmed by 3 bases and J by 0 bases, 5 bases remained unmatched. The full variable domain, completed using reference TRBV18 and TRBJ1-2, is NAGVMQNPRHLVRRRGQEARLRCSPMKGHSHVYWYRQLPEEGLKFMVYLQKENIIDESGMPKERFSAEFPKEGPSILRIQQVVRGDSAAYFCASSPGQGPSNYGYTFGSGTRLTVV.

This chain joins TRBV7-2 and TRBJ2-1; TRBD2 matches at 11 bases. The CDR3 runs to 16 residues. Trimming cost V 5 bases and J 11 bases; bases outside gene matches: 14. Per germline, CDR1 SGHTA and CDR2 FQGNSA. CDR3 in amino acids: CASSDTGLAVPMKQFF. Written as DNA, the CDR3 is TGTGCCAGCAGCGATACGGGACTAGCGGTGCCAATGAAGCAGTTCTTC.

The chain combines TRBV27 with TRBJ1-2; D gene uncertain. CDR3 size: 14 residues. With 4 bases removed from V and 0 bases from J, the gap between germline ends came to 9 bases. From germline, CDR1 is MNHEY and CDR2 SMNVEV (reference sequence). This CDR3 is CASSWTVANYGYTF. In DNA form, the CDR3 reads TGTGCCAGCAGTTGGACGGTCGCTAACTATGGCTACACCTTC.

This chain links TRBV7-9 with TRBJ1-2; D ambiguous. Germline V gives CDR1 SEHNR, CDR2 FQNEAQ (reference sequence). The CDR3 has 12 residues. The V and J ends lost 2 bases and 5 bases respectively, with 6 bases between them. Here the CDR3 reads CASSLKEYGYTF. CDR3 nucleotides: TGTGCCAGCAGCTTAAAGGAATATGGCTACACCTTC.

The gene calls are TRBV20-1 and TRBJ2-7; possible D gene TRBD1, 6 bases. The CDR3 is 11 amino acids. From germline, CDR1 is DFQATT and CDR2 SNEGSKA (reference sequence). The CDR3 coding sequence is TGCAGCCGGTCAGGGGTCCACGAGCAGTACTTC. This sequence encodes CSRSGVHEQYF.

This clonotype turned up a few times. A read error may explain this, as a much larger clone is one base away. The V and J genes are TRBV29-1 and TRBJ1-2; 7 bases map to TRBD1. The CDR3 length is 13 residues. Per germline, CDR1 SQVTM and CDR2 ANQGSEA. CDR3 DNA: TGCGGCGTTGGGACAGCCGAGTGGGATGGCTACACCTTC. Translation: CGVGTAEWDGYTF.

The chain links TRBV20-1 to TRBJ1-3; the D is unclear. The CDR3 loop spans 14 amino acids. Germline V gene sequence: CDR1 DFQATT, CDR2 SNEGSKA (reference sequence). V was shortened by 1 base and J by 2 bases, with 9 bases between the two germline ends. The CDR3 protein is CSARVREPGNTIYF. The CDR3 DNA reads TGCAGTGCTAGAGTGAGGGAGCCTGGAAACACCATATATTTT.

The rearrangement joins TRBV9 to TRBJ2-3, with TRBD1 identical over 10 bases. Germline V gene lookup returns CDR1 SGDLS and CDR2 YYNGEE. This CDR3 region has 16 residues. V lost 4 bases, J lost 6 bases, and 11 bases stayed unmatched. The CDR3, as DNA: TGTGCCAGCAGCTTTAGCCGGACAGGGGGTATTGATACGCAGTATTTT. This translates into CASSFSRTGGIDTQYF.

This clonotype was picked up many times. V and J are TRBV7-9 and TRBJ2-3; 7 bases are shared with TRBD2. V lost 3 bases to trimming and J lost 2 bases; unmatched junction nucleotides: 5. The CDR3 sequence is 15 residues long. From germline, CDR1 is SEHNR and CDR2 FQNEAQ (reference sequence). For the CDR3, the DNA is TGTGCCAGCAGCTTTGGGGGACTAAACACAGATACGCAGTATTTT. This encodes CASSFGGLNTDTQYF. Full variable domain (missing parts from reference TRBV7-9 and TRBJ2-3): DTGVSQNPRHKITKRGQNVTFRCDPISEHNRLYWYRQTLGQGPEFLTYFQNEAQLEKSRLLSDRFSAERPKGSFSTLEIQRTEQGDSAMYLCASSFGGLNTDTQYFGPGTRLTVL.

This clonotype was found a few times. The chain combines TRBV6-5 with TRBJ2-6; D is undetermined. CDR3 size: 15 residues. Germline values: CDR1 MNHEY, CDR2 SVGAGI. The V and J ends lost 0 bases and 0 bases respectively, with 3 bases between them. The CDR3 protein is CASSYSNSGANVLTF. The CDR3 DNA reads as TGTGCCAGCAGTTACTCGAACTCTGGGGCCAACGTCCTGACTTTC.